The clone carrying this T cell receptor beta chain was seen more than once but under ten times. V was clipped by 0 bases and J by 0 bases; unmatched bases: 6. The CDR3 length is 17 residues. Looked up from germline, CDR1 is KGHDR and CDR2 is SFDVKD. One entry per CDR3 protein results from TCRdb running MiXCR on the 5' RACE reads. The repertoire holds more than 400,000 distinct CDR3 sequences, with about 16% as singletons. This entry comes from a study of identical twins. This same sample was also part of a study on yellow fever vaccine responses in identical twins.

The chain recombines TRBV24-1 with TRBJ2-5; 7 bases are shared with TRBD1. This clonotype originated in a woman between 18 and 29 years old in good health. Specimen: CD4+ T cells sorted from blood. The CDR3, as DNA: TGTGCCACCAGTGATTTGACAGGGGTAAAGAACCAAGAGACCCAGTACTTC. It specifies CATSDLTGVKNQETQYF.